These 29 T cell receptor beta chains were all obtained from the same sample, sequenced in a study of long-term antiretroviral therapy in people with HIV. Assay version v3.0 of immunoSEQ was used, and it was run at survey level. Repertoires were generated with immunoSEQ multiplex PCR, while TCRdb's copy carries only in-frame clones and drops some. The sample has roughly 16,000 clones; roughly 90% are singletons. The sample was unsorted PBMCs, taken 0.3 years after starting antiretroviral therapy. The receptors stem from a man aged 55-75 years with HIV.

CDR3 sequence: CASSPGQGAGTDTQYF. DNA for the CDR3: TGTGCCAGCAGCCCAGGACAGGGGGCTGGCACAGATACGCAGTATTTT. The chain is built from TRBV5-4 and TRBJ2-3; 11 bases line up with TRBD1. Germline CDR1 is SGHNT and CDR2 is YYREEE (reference sequence). CDR3 length: 16 amino acids. V lost 4 bases and J lost 1; bases outside the gene matches: 5.

The J gene is TRBJ1-1, the V gene TRBV6-5; 8 nucleotides align to TRBD1. The CDR3 consists of 16 residues. CDR1 MNHEY and CDR2 SVGAGI come from the germline V gene. The junction had 7 bases not matched to a gene; V was cut back by 2 bases and J by 2 bases. The CDR3 DNA reads TGTGCCAGCAGTTACAACAGGGGGAGTGTAAACACTGAAGCTTTCTTT. It translates to CASSYNRGSVNTEAFF.

The sample holds a few counts of this clone. This chain links TRBV7-9 with TRBJ2-2, with D hard to call. Germline values: CDR1 SEHNR, CDR2 FQNEAQ (reference sequence). The ends were cut back, 5 bases at V and 6 bases at J, with 1 base in the middle. The CDR3 covers 10 residues. CDR3 bases: TGTGCCAGCAGCCCCGGGGAGCTGTTTTTT. It encodes CASSPGELFF.

The J gene is TRBJ2-1, the V gene TRBV7-8, with 7 bases lining up with TRBD1. The CDR3 is 16 residues long. The germline V gene encodes CDR1 SGHVS and CDR2 FQNEAQ. Trimming removed 7 bases from V and 0 bases from J; junction bases left unmatched: 9. CDR3 sequence reads: CASNTIQGSSYNEQFF. Written as DNA, the CDR3 is TGTGCCAGCAACACGATACAGGGGTCCTCCTACAATGAGCAGTTCTTC. The whole variable domain, filled in from reference TRBV7-8 and TRBJ2-1, reads GAGVSQSPRYKVAKRGQDVALRCDPISGHVSLFWYQQALGQGPEFLTYFQNEAQLDKSGLPSDRFFAERPEGSVSTLKIQRTQQEDSAVYLCASNTIQGSSYNEQFFGPGTRLTVL.

This chain connects TRBV27 to TRBJ2-5; D is possibly TRBD1 or TRBD2 (5 bases each). Trimming removed 3 bases at V and 3 bases at J, with 8 bases between. Germline CDR1 reads MNHEY; CDR2 reads SMNVEV (reference sequence). The length of the CDR3 is 13 residues. The CDR3 loop reads CASSFQGEETQYF. In nucleotides, the CDR3 is TGTGCCAGCAGTTTTCAGGGAGAAGAGACCCAGTACTTC.

This clone appeared a single time. The chain links TRBV5-4 to TRBJ2-5; no definite D call. The CDR3 totals 16 residues. The germline V gene encodes CDR1 SGHNT and CDR2 YYREEE (reference sequence). With 0 bases removed from V and 5 bases from J, the gap between germline ends came to 17 bases. CDR3: CASSLGYPSSVETQYF. The CDR3 coding sequence is TGTGCCAGCAGCTTGGGCTACCCGTCTTCAGTGGAGACCCAGTACTTC.

CDR3 sequence (DNA): TGTGCCAGCAGCCCCGCGGAGGCGGAGACCCAGTACTTC. This encodes CASSPAEAETQYF. This chain joins TRBV6-6 and TRBJ2-5; the D gene is possibly TRBD2 (5 bases). From germline, CDR1 is MNHNY and CDR2 SVGAGI (reference sequence). The V end lost 6 bases, the J end lost 5 bases, and 13 bases lay between the germline ends. CDR3 size: 13 residues.

The genes are TRBV10-3 and TRBJ2-7; 7 bases line up with TRBD2. The V gene's germline CDR1 is ENHRY and CDR2 SYGVKD. V lost 0 bases to trimming and J lost 0 bases; unmatched junction nucleotides: 11. The CDR3 sequence is 18 residues long. CDR3: CAISESLLLAGLSYEQYF. The CDR3 DNA is TGTGCCATCAGTGAGTCTTTGTTGTTAGCGGGCCTCTCCTACGAGCAGTACTTC.

The chain couples TRBV7-9 to TRBJ2-3; 8 nucleotides align to TRBD1. The germline V gene has CDR1 SEHNR and CDR2 FQNEAQ (reference sequence). The CDR3 is made up of 14 amino acids. The J segment lost 4 bases and the V segment lost 7 bases, leaving 7 bases of the junction unmatched. Here the CDR3 DNA reads TGTGCCAGCATCGGACAGGGCCGATCAGATACGCAGTATTTT. As protein: CASIGQGRSDTQYF. The full variable domain, rest sourced from reference TRBV7-9 and TRBJ2-3, is DTGVSQNPRHKITKRGQNVTFRCDPISEHNRLYWYRQTLGQGPEFLTYFQNEAQLEKSRLLSDRFSAERPKGSFSTLEIQRTEQGDSAMYLCASIGQGRSDTQYFGPGTRLTVL.

This CDR3 is CASSTGGDGYTF. CDR3 DNA sequence: TGTGCCAGCAGCACAGGGGGGGATGGCTACACCTTC. This rearrangement joins TRBV6-5 to TRBJ1-2; 8 bases are shared with TRBD1. V was clipped by 6 bases and J by 6 bases; unmatched bases: 3. Germline V gene lookup returns CDR1 MNHEY and CDR2 SVGAGI. This CDR3 is built from 12 residues.

This sequence joins TRBV6-1 and TRBJ2-7; D could derive from TRBD1 or TRBD2 (6 bases each). Deletions cut 0 bases from V and 12 bases from J, with 21 bases between. Germline CDR1 and CDR2: MNHNS and SASEGT. CDR3 length equals 15 residues. CDR3 sequence reads: CASSEALGGRDELYF. The CDR3 DNA reads TGTGCCAGCAGTGAAGCGTTGGGGGGCCGGGACGAGTTGTACTTC.

The chain couples TRBV5-1 to TRBJ2-5; D might be TRBD1 (6 bases). V was clipped by 1 base and J by 5 bases, with 12 bases between them. The germline V gene encodes CDR1 SGHRS and CDR2 YFSETQ. The CDR3 is 14 amino acids. CDR3 in amino acids: CASSLTTGQETQYF. The DNA of the CDR3 is TGCGCCAGCAGCTTGACGACAGGCCAGGAGACCCAGTACTTC.

The rearrangement uses TRBV29-1 and TRBJ2-5; D is possibly TRBD2 (5 bases). The CDR3 loop spans 12 amino acids. CDR1 is SQVTM, CDR2 ANQGSEA, per germline. V dropped 5 bases and J dropped 5 bases, with 12 bases sitting between them. Here the CDR3 DNA reads TGCAGCGTTTCTCGGGGTTCGGAGACCCAGTACTTC. Translated, it gives CSVSRGSETQYF.

This chain links TRBV7-2 with TRBJ2-3; D gene ambiguous. From germline, CDR1 is SGHTA and CDR2 FQGNSA. The CDR3 covers 13 residues. Trimming left V 6 bases short and J 4 bases short, with 11 bases between. CDR3 amino acids: CASRPTSADTQYF. CDR3 DNA: TGTGCCAGCAGACCGACTTCCGCAGATACGCAGTATTTT. Combining the CDR3 with reference TRBV7-2 and TRBJ2-3 gives the whole variable domain GAGVSQSPSNKVTEKGKDVELRCDPISGHTALYWYRQSLGQGLEFLIYFQGNSAPDKSGLPSDRFSAERTGGSVSTLTIQRTQQEDSAVYLCASRPTSADTQYFGPGTRLTVL.

The genes are TRBV6-5 and TRBJ2-2, with TRBD1 matching 7 bases. The V and J ends lost 2 bases and 0 bases, in that order; junction bases with no gene match: 3. The CDR3 covers 16 residues. The V gene's germline CDR1 is MNHEY and CDR2 SVGAGI. In DNA form, the CDR3 reads TGTGCCAGCAGTTACCAGACAGGGTCGAACACCGGGGAGCTGTTTTTT. It specifies CASSYQTGSNTGELFF.

V is TRBV25-1 and J is TRBJ1-2, with a possible D match to TRBD1 (5 bases). Germline CDR1 MGHDK, CDR2 SYGVNS. CDR3 size: 13 residues. V lost 5 bases to trimming and J lost 6 bases, with 13 bases between them. As DNA, the CDR3 is TGTGCCAGCAGTCCCGGATGGGGCGATGGCTACACCTTC. This sequence encodes CASSPGWGDGYTF.

J is TRBJ1-4 and V is TRBV18, with D hard to call. Trimming cost V 3 bases and J 8 bases, with 22 bases left between them. The CDR3 length is 17 residues. Germline V CDR1 and CDR2: KGHSH, LQKENI. CDR3: CASSPAIARTDGEKLFF. The CDR3 DNA sequence: TGTGCCAGCTCACCGGCCATAGCCAGGACCGATGGGGAAAAACTGTTTTTT.

This clone was detected once. V gene TRBV6-6 combines with J gene TRBJ2-7; D unclear. The CDR3 length is 13 residues. Germline-derived CDR1 and CDR2 are MNHNY and SVGAGI (reference sequence). Between the trimmed V and J ends, which lost 2 bases and 6 bases, there was a span of 11 bases. CDR3 protein: CASSYAVVLEQYF. In nucleotides, the CDR3 is TGTGCCAGCAGTTACGCAGTAGTCCTCGAGCAGTACTTC.

Only one count was recorded for this clone. The chain couples TRBV7-3 to TRBJ2-1; the D call may be TRBD1 or TRBD2 (7 bases each). Germline CDR1 reads SGHTA; CDR2 reads FQGTGA. This CDR3 contains 16 residues. The V and J ends lost 2 bases and 2 bases respectively, with 13 bases between them. The CDR3 DNA reads TGTGCCAGCAGCTTACAGGGGGGGAACACCTACAATGAGCAGTTCTTC. The encoded protein is CASSLQGGNTYNEQFF.

This chain links TRBV5-1 with TRBJ2-3; 10 nucleotides line up with TRBD2. Germline trimming cut 6 bases from V and 0 bases from J; bases unmatched to any gene: 7. The CDR3 consists of 16 residues. The germline gives CDR1 SGHRS, CDR2 YFSETQ. In nucleotides, the CDR3 is TGCGCCAGCACATTAGGACTAGCGGCTAGCACAGATACGCAGTATTTT. Protein product: CASTLGLAASTDTQYF.

The chain recombines TRBV28 with TRBJ1-5; no reliable D call. Germline V CDR1 and CDR2: MDHEN, SYDVKM. This CDR3 comprises 12 residues. Trimming took off 1 base at V and 6 bases at J, with 4 bases between the two ends. This chain's CDR3 is CASSLLGQPQHF. CDR3 coding DNA: TGTGCCAGCAGTTTATTGGGTCAGCCCCAGCATTTT.

The chain recombines TRBV7-3 with TRBJ1-2, with D unclear. Looked up from germline, CDR1 is SGHTA and CDR2 is FQGTGA. The V end lost 7 bases, the J end lost 2 bases, and 11 bases lay between the germline ends. This CDR3 spans 13 amino acids. The CDR3 here is CASTLTPNYGYTF. CDR3 coding DNA: TGTGCCAGCACCCTAACACCCAACTATGGCTACACCTTC.

The chain joins TRBV5-6 to TRBJ1-2; the D gene is possibly TRBD1 (5 bases). CDR3 length equals 14 residues. Germline V lookup: CDR1 SGHDT, CDR2 YYEEEE. Trimming took 0 bases from V and 2 from J, leaving 8 bases between them. CDR3 coding DNA: TGTGCCAGCAGCTTGGGAGGGGAGAACTATGGCTACACCTTC. Its protein product is CASSLGGENYGYTF.

There are a few counts of this clone. CDR3 region: CASSQDLGDQPQHF. CDR3 coding DNA: TGCGCCAGCAGCCAAGACTTGGGAGATCAGCCCCAGCATTTT. V gene TRBV4-3 combines with J gene TRBJ1-5; D remains ambiguous. Trimming cost V 0 bases and J 5 bases, with 8 bases left between them. The germline gives CDR1 LGHNA, CDR2 YSLEER. CDR3 length equals 14 residues.

V is TRBV19 and J is TRBJ1-1; tentative D call: TRBD1 (6 bases). Germline CDR1 LNHDA, CDR2 SQIVND (reference sequence). This CDR3 is built from 15 residues. The V and J ends lost 6 bases and 5 bases respectively, with 19 bases between them. In DNA form, the CDR3 reads TGTGCCAGTAGCCAGGGGCCGGGACGGGGGACTGAAGCTTTCTTT. Amino acid sequence: CASSQGPGRGTEAFF.

This CDR3 is CASSLSGRGGINDEQFF. CDR3 nucleotide sequence: TGTGCCAGCAGCTTGAGTGGGCGGGGGGGAATAAACGATGAGCAGTTCTTC. The chain employs TRBV5-4 and TRBJ2-1; TRBD2 matches at 9 bases. This CDR3 has 17 amino acids. The V segment lost 1 base and the J segment 8 bases; nucleotides outside the gene matches: 13. The germline V gene encodes CDR1 SGHNT and CDR2 YYREEE (reference sequence). Full variable domain (remainder filled in from reference TRBV5-4 and TRBJ2-1): ETGVTQSPTHLIKTRGQQVTLRCSSQSGHNTVSWYQQALGQGPQFIFQYYREEENGRGNFPPRFSGLQFPNYSSELNVNALELDDSALYLCASSLSGRGGINDEQFFGPGTRLTVL.

This clone has just one count. This chain uses TRBV2 with TRBJ2-7; D call uncertain. The V end lost 5 bases, the J end lost 0 bases, and 8 bases lay between the germline ends. The CDR3 is 13 amino acids. Germline CDR1 and CDR2: SNHLY and FYNNEI. The CDR3 is CASSIRDSYEQYF. For the CDR3, the DNA is TGTGCCAGCAGTATTCGAGACTCCTACGAGCAGTACTTC.

With regard to this clone: One junction end disagrees with the germline gene, perhaps due to a read error. The chain uses TRBV7-7 and TRBJ2-3; the D is unclear. Germline loops: CDR1 SSHAT, CDR2 FNYEAQ (reference sequence). The CDR3 covers 14 residues. The CDR3 here is CASSLLNPPDTQYF. CDR3 coding DNA: TGTGCTAGCAGCTTATTAAACCCACCGGATACGCAGTATTTT.

V usage is TRBV15 and J usage is TRBJ2-3; D is unresolved. CDR3 length equals 17 residues. The germline V gene has CDR1 LNHNV and CDR2 YYDKDF (reference sequence). V was pared by 1 base and J by 2 bases, with 16 bases between. In nucleotides, the CDR3 is TGTGCCACCAGCAGAGGGCTCACACGGGTTTTCACAGATACGCAGTATTTT. It translates to CATSRGLTRVFTDTQYF.